A single sample is the source of the 18 T cell receptor delta chains below, sequenced in a study of γδ T cells in repeated Plasmodium falciparum infection. TCRdb re-called clones from the multiplex PCR reads via CATT. The sample lists 75,000 to 100,000 delta-chain clones, 1.4% to 1.5% occurring once. Bulk repertoires came from Vgamma9/Vdelta2+ or Vdelta2-negative gammadelta T cells flow-sorted from PBMC. The sample consisted of gamma-delta T cells from blood. These receptors were taken from a pool of human donors (malaria-infected and uninfected, not separated).

This clone was seen more than once but under ten times. The protein recorded in TCRdb matches a much larger clone and deviates from this DNA's translation at residue 7, suggesting a read error; the protein here is obtained by translating the DNA. The chain has TRDV1 and TRDJ1; tentative D call: TRDD2 (5 bases). The J gene, left out of TCRdb, was set here by checking the DNA against germline. The CDR3 sequence is 16 residues long. The V end was cut by 4 bases, the J end by 2 bases, with 17 bases between. Germline CDR1 reads TSWWSYY; CDR2 reads QGS. The CDR3 region is CALGASGAETTDKLIF. The CDR3 nucleotides read TGTGCTCTTGGGGCTTCCGGTGCTGAGACAACCGATAAACTCATCTTT.

In the case of this clone: TCRdb's listed protein matches a much larger clone and diverges from this DNA's translation at residue 9, likely through a read error; the protein shown comes from the DNA. The CDR3 loop reads CALGERSHARGGLGQFPYTDKLIF. CDR3 sequence (DNA): TGTGCTCTTGGGGAACGCTCCCACGCCAGGGGTGGGCTGGGGCAATTTCCCTACACCGATAAACTAATCTTT. There is no J gene call, but TRDV1 is given as the V gene; the table's TRDD3 call for D was not verified on the DNA. Germline CDR1 reads TSWWSYY; CDR2 reads QGS. The CDR3 has 24 residues.

As concerns this clone: Translating this DNA gives a protein that differs at residue 22 from the TCRdb one, which belongs to a much larger clone; a read error is likely, and the protein shown is this translation. The gene calls are TRDV1 and TRDJ1; 12 bases line up with TRDD3. The J gene, missing from TCRdb, was assigned here through DNA to germline matching. There are 28 residues in the CDR3. After removal of 0 bases from V and 3 bases from J, the junction contained 38 bases not matched to a gene. Germline loops: CDR1 TSWWSYY, CDR2 QGS. The CDR3 spells CALGELRPTTYWGIPRNLLNPKADKLIF. DNA for the CDR3: TGTGCTCTTGGGGAACTAAGGCCTACTACCTACTGGGGGATACCCCGTAATCTGCTAAATCCGAAGGCCGATAAACTCATCTTT.

Concerning this clone itself: TCRdb's protein for this DNA is that of a much larger clone and differs from the translation at residue 7, likely a read error; the protein shown is the DNA translation. Other DNA variants within this sample encode the same CDR3. The rearrangement uses TRDV3 and TRDJ4; the match to TRDD3 covers 9 bases. The J gene is absent in TCRdb and was assigned here via DNA matching to germline. The CDR3 is 15 residues long. Germline V lookup: CDR1 TVYSNPD, CDR2 GDNSRS (reference sequence). Unmatched junction bases numbered 13, after V lost 0 bases and J lost 5 bases. The CDR3 is CAFSPGRGILRPLIF. In DNA, the CDR3 is TGTGCCTTTAGTCCAGGCAGGGGGATACTGAGGCCCCTGATCTTT.

This clone has just a few counts. TCRdb lists the protein of a much larger clone for this DNA, which differs at residue 9, so this is likely a read error; the protein given here is translated from the DNA itself. CDR3 nucleotides: TGTGCTCTTGGGCCTATGTCTACTTGCTGGGGGATACTGTTCACCGATAAACTCATCTTT. Translation: CALGPMSTCWGILFTDKLIF. This rearrangement joins TRDV1 to TRDJ1, with 11 bases fitting TRDD3. In the absence of a J gene in TCRdb, the DNA was matched to germline to assign it here. The CDR3 contains 20 residues. V dropped 5 bases and J dropped 1; count of bases not matched to a gene: 18. Germline assignment: CDR1 TSWWSYY and CDR2 QGS.

This clone was observed a handful of times. TCRdb pairs this DNA with a much larger clone's protein that differs at residue 11, likely a read error; the protein shown was translated from the DNA. The gene calls are TRDV2 and TRDJ1, with a tentative D call TRDD2 (6 bases). Here the J gene came from matching the DNA to germline, since TCRdb omits it. The CDR3 has 21 residues. CDR1 and CDR2 from the germline V gene are GEAIGNYY and EKD. V was cut by 0 bases and J by 0 bases, with 28 bases left in between. CDR3 in DNA: TGTGCCTGTGACACCGGAAGTCCATTCCTATGTCCTTTCTCAGACACCGATAAACTCATCTTT. Amino acid sequence: CACDTGSPFLCPFSDTDKLIF.

This clone occurred a few times. A much larger clone lies one base from this, so it may be a read error. Other nucleotide sequences from this sample produce the same CDR3. The J gene is TRDJ1, the V gene TRDV1; 7 bases line up with TRDD3. The CDR3 extends over 19 amino acids. Germline V gene data show CDR1 as TSWWSYY and CDR2 as QGS. The DNA of the CDR3 is TGTGCTCTTGGGGAAGTTTCTCATATGAGGTGGGGGACGACCGATAAGCTCATCTTT. Encoded protein: CALGEVSHMRWGTTDKLIF.

Details on this clone: A far larger clone is one nucleotide away, so this likely arose from a read error. At the DNA level, this CDR3 is encoded by other sequences in the same sample as well. The V gene is TRDV1, the J gene TRDJ1; 10 bases line up with TRDD3. CDR1 is TSWWSYY and CDR2 is QGS in the germline V gene. This CDR3 spans 20 amino acids. The junction had 13 bases not matched to a gene; V was cut back by 0 bases and J by 0 bases. For the CDR3, the DNA is TGTGCTCTTGGGGAACTATGGCCATTACTGGGGGATCTCTACACCGATAAACTCATCTTT. Residues: CALGELWPLLGDLYTDKLIF.

This clone occurred a few times. The mismatch at residue 5 between this DNA's translation and the TCRdb protein of a much larger clone likely reflects a read error; the protein shown is translated from the DNA. The chain links TRDV2 to TRDJ1, with 10 bases matching TRDD3. The length of the CDR3 is 19 residues. Germline loops: CDR1 GEAIGNYY, CDR2 EKD. The trim removed 3 bases at V and 1 base at J, leaving 16 bases unmatched. The chain's CDR3 is CACDPVLLAGDTGTDKLIF. CDR3 in DNA: TGTGCCTGTGACCCCGTACTCCTAGCGGGGGATACGGGCACCGATAAACTCATCTTT.

This clone has a handful of counts. The TCRdb protein, from a much larger clone, departs from this DNA's translation at residue 6, likely by read error; the protein shown derives from the DNA. J is TRDJ1 and V is TRDV1; TRDD3 is a possible D gene (5 bases). Here the J gene was assigned by germline matching of the DNA, as TCRdb has none. The V end was cut by 2 bases, the J end by 0 bases, with 19 bases between. This CDR3 is built from 18 residues. Germline lookup yields CDR1 TSWWSYY and CDR2 QGS. The CDR3, as DNA: TGTGCTCTTGGGGAAGAGGGAGGGATCCCATCCTACACCGATAAACTCATCTTT. Its translation: CALGEEGGIPSYTDKLIF.

This clone came up many times. Being one base from a much bigger clone, this may be a read error. Other DNA sequences of this sample code for an identical CDR3. V and J are TRDV3 and TRDJ1; D may be TRDD2 (7 bases). From germline, CDR1 is TVYSNPD and CDR2 GDNSRS (reference sequence). The CDR3 is 17 amino acids. The CDR3 DNA is TGTGCCTCCCGGTTCCTACGACGGGGGACGGCTACCGATAAGCTCATCTTT. This sequence encodes CASRFLRRGTATDKLIF.

This clone was recorded many times. The protein TCRdb gives is from a much larger clone and does not agree with this DNA's translation at residue 7, likely a read error; the protein shown here comes from the DNA. This chain uses TRDV2 with TRDJ1; D call uncertain. The J gene is absent in TCRdb and was assigned here via DNA matching to germline. Germline V CDR1 and CDR2: GEAIGNYY, EKD. This CDR3 has 17 amino acids. V was shortened by 0 bases and J by 0 bases, with 16 bases between the two germline ends. CDR3 nucleotides: TGTGCCTGTGACACCGTCGGTAAAGGTACACACACCGATAAACTCATCTTT. It specifies CACDTVGKGTHTDKLIF.

Many counts were recorded for this clone. This chain links TRDV2 with TRDJ3, with 13 bases identical to TRDD3. The V gene's germline CDR1 is GEAIGNYY and CDR2 EKD. The CDR3 is 22 amino acids. Trimming took 1 base from V and 2 from J; bases not matched to a gene: 13. The CDR3 loop reads CACDTVITGGYDGTWDTRQMFF. The CDR3 nucleotides read TGTGCCTGTGACACTGTTATAACTGGGGGATACGACGGAACCTGGGACACCCGACAGATGTTTTTC.

This clone was counted only a few times. TCRdb's protein, taken from a much larger clone, differs from this DNA's translation at residue 10, likely owing to a read error; the protein displayed comes from the DNA. J is TRDJ1 and V is TRDV1; 10 nucleotides agree with TRDD3. Assignment of the J gene here rests on matching the DNA to germline, because TCRdb gives none. Trimming cost V 2 bases and J 4 bases; bases outside gene matches: 4. Germline V gives CDR1 TSWWSYY, CDR2 QGS. CDR3 length: 15 residues. Here the CDR3 reads CALGETGGYGDKLIF. CDR3 DNA sequence: TGTGCTCTTGGGGAAACGGGGGGATACGGCGATAAACTCATCTTT.

Remarks on this clone: The protein TCRdb gives is from a much larger clone and does not agree with this DNA's translation at residue 17, likely a read error; the protein shown here comes from the DNA. The V gene call is TRDV1, and the J gene call is absent; the DNA was not used to check the table's D call, TRDD3. This CDR3 is built from 19 residues. Looked up from germline, CDR1 is TSWWSYY and CDR2 is QGS. Here the CDR3 DNA reads TGTGCTCTTGGGGATGGAGTCCTATGGCTGGGGGCGCACACCGATAAACCCATCTTT. Translation gives CALGDGVLWLGAHTDKPIF.

This clone was counted a few times. TCRdb's entry gives the protein of a much larger clone, which mismatches this DNA's translation at residue 8, likely from a read error; the protein reported here is translated from the DNA. The CDR3 reads CACDPSRAGGYPDKLIF. For the CDR3, the DNA is TGTGCCTGTGACCCATCACGCGCGGGGGGATACCCCGATAAACTCATCTTT. The rearrangement joins TRDV2 to TRDJ1; TRDD3 matches 9 bases. Germline matching of the DNA provided the J gene here, since TCRdb leaves it blank. CDR3 size: 17 residues. CDR1 is GEAIGNYY and CDR2 is EKD in the germline V gene. Germline trimming cut 3 bases from V and 3 bases from J; bases unmatched to any gene: 13.

Many counts were recorded for this clone. The V gene is TRDV1, the J gene TRDJ2; possible D gene TRDD2, 5 bases. The V end lost 2 bases, the J end lost 0 bases, and 16 bases lay between the germline ends. CDR3 length equals 18 residues. Germline V lookup: CDR1 TSWWSYY, CDR2 QGS. The CDR3 protein is CALGETAPTGALTAQLFF. The CDR3 nucleotides read TGTGCTCTTGGGGAAACTGCGCCTACCGGGGCTTTGACAGCACAACTCTTCTTT.

Regarding this clone: The mismatch at residue 10 between this DNA's translation and the TCRdb protein of a much larger clone likely reflects a read error; the protein shown is translated from the DNA. This chain connects TRDV1 to TRDJ1; D unresolved. The J gene, missing from TCRdb, was assigned here through DNA to germline matching. Germline CDR1 and CDR2: TSWWSYY and QGS. The CDR3 loop spans 19 amino acids. Trimming removed 0 bases at V and 2 bases at J, with 22 bases between. The CDR3 DNA reads as TGTGCTCTTGGGGAACTAGAGTCGTCCCCGTCCTTTATTACCGATAAACTCATCTTT. Translating it yields CALGELESSPSFITDKLIF.